This T cell receptor beta chain is from a study of blood T cell repertoires in COVID-19. Study as a whole: T cells, B-cell-depleted T cells, or PBMCs provided the cDNA or gDNA that served as material.

This clone showed up just once. Cohort allocation depended upon clinical history that participants reported. Method: immunoSEQ multiplex PCR; TCRdb's copy keeps in-frame clones and lacks some. The data contain under 250,000 clones, about 83% of them seen just once; the ten biggest clones take up approximately 4%. Trimming took off 0 bases at V and 1 base at J, with 9 bases between the two ends. The germline CDR1 and CDR2 sequences are ENHRY and SYGVKD. The CDR3 spans 15 residues. The origin of this receptor is a woman aged 40 to 49 who had been exposed to COVID-19. This chain links TRBV10-3 with TRBJ1-1; D unclear. Source material: PBMCs or T cells enriched from blood (not recorded which). CDR3: CAISESSGRNTEAFF. The CDR3 DNA reads TGTGCCATCAGTGAGTCGAGCGGTAGGAACACTGAAGCTTTCTTT.